These T cell receptor beta chains were read from a single sample in a study of blood T cell repertoires in COVID-19. Libraries were prepared by immunoSEQ multiplex PCR; TCRdb keeps only in-frame clonotypes and omits some of them. This table has 50,000 to 75,000 clones, 70% to 75% appearing once. The material sequenced was peripheral blood. These receptors came from a woman in her 50s with active or convalescent COVID-19. Each CDR3 is given with its conserved first and last residue. D genes are given only for firm matches. Clone size is not always given. Where it is, it says once, few, many or a class for expanded clones.

D	J	V	size	CDR3	DNA
TRBD1	TRBJ2-5	TRBV7-9	-	CASSLAGTGMETQYF	TGTGCCAGCAGCTTAGCCGGGACAGGGATGGAGACCCAGTACTTC
-	TRBJ1-1	TRBV5-6	-	CASSFSPTEAFF	TGTGCCAGCAGCTTTAGCCCCACTGAAGCTTTCTTT
TRBD1	TRBJ2-3	TRBV19	-	CASSMGPQGPGDTQYF	TGTGCCAGTAGTATGGGCCCACAGGGGCCCGGGGATACGCAGTATTTT
-	TRBJ1-5	TRBV7-2	-	CASSQAPNQPQHF	TGTGCCAGCAGCCAAGCCCCCAATCAGCCCCAGCATTTT
TRBD2	TRBJ2-5	TRBV3-1/TRBV3-2	-	CASSPRGAGGGETQYF	TGTGCCAGCAGCCCTCGGGGAGCGGGAGGGGGTGAGACCCAGTACTTC
TRBD1	TRBJ1-6	TRBV5-1	-	CASSFQNRGSNSPLHF	TGCGCCAGCAGCTTCCAAAACAGGGGTTCCAATTCACCCCTCCACTTT
-	TRBJ2-2	TRBV18	-	CASSPPLLGRGTNTGELFF	TGTGCCAGCTCACCACCGTTACTTGGCCGGGGGACGAACACCGGGGAGCTGTTTTTT
-	TRBJ1-3	TRBV6-5	-	CASTPPESGNTIYF	TGTGCCAGCACCCCCCCGGAGTCTGGAAACACCATATATTTT
TRBD1	TRBJ1-1	TRBV5-1	-	CASSLTGVFGAFF	TGCGCCAGCAGCCTTACAGGGGTGTTCGGAGCTTTCTTT
-	TRBJ2-7	TRBV7-9	-	CASSLGQGLHEQYF	TGTGCCAGCAGCTTAGGGCAGGGGTTACACGAGCAGTACTTC
-	TRBJ2-5	TRBV3-1/TRBV3-2	-	CASSLGSGEETQYF	TGTGCCAGCAGCCTGGGTAGCGGAGAAGAGACCCAGTACTTC
TRBD1	TRBJ2-2	TRBV4-1	-	CASSQGPGQGAYTGELFF	TGCGCCAGCAGCCAAGGTCCGGGACAGGGGGCTTACACCGGGGAGCTGTTTTTT
-	TRBJ2-1	TRBV6-5	few	CASSRTPAAEQFF	TGTGCCAGCAGTAGGACTCCCGCCGCAGAGCAGTTCTTC
TRBD2	TRBJ2-4	TRBV5-1	-	CASSLTGGVGNIQYF	TGCGCCAGCAGCTTAACGGGAGGGGTAGGAAACATTCAGTACTTC
TRBD2	TRBJ2-7	TRBV7-2	once	CASSLAELAGAQYEQYF	TGTGCCAGCAGCTTAGCGGAGCTAGCGGGAGCACAATACGAGCAGTACTTC
TRBD2	TRBJ2-1	TRBV7-2	-	CASSPRTSGRARNEQFF	TGTGCCAGCAGCCCTCGGACTAGCGGGAGGGCCAGGAATGAGCAGTTCTTC
TRBD1	TRBJ1-4	TRBV2	-	CASSTDAGTGVEKLFF	TGTGCCAGCAGTACAGACGCCGGGACAGGGGTTGAAAAACTGTTTTTT
TRBD2	TRBJ2-1	TRBV12-5	-	CASGLVRLAGDGEQFF	TGTGCTAGTGGTTTGGTACGACTAGCGGGAGACGGTGAGCAGTTCTTC
TRBD1	TRBJ2-7	TRBV5-4	-	CASSFTGVSYEQYF	TGTGCCAGCAGTTTTACAGGGGTGAGCTACGAGCAGTACTTC
TRBD1	TRBJ2-3	TRBV13	few	CASSDRASTDTQYF	TGTGCCAGCAGCGACAGGGCTAGCACAGATACGCAGTATTTT
TRBD2	TRBJ2-1	TRBV18	-	CASSPLRTSGGSYNEQFF	TGTGCCAGCTCACCACTCCGGACTAGCGGGGGCTCCTACAATGAGCAGTTCTTC